Below are 16 T cell receptor beta chains sequenced from a single sample in a study of vaccination and CD4 T cells after COVID-19. Sample treatment: approximately nine-day PBMC culture with coronavirus spike peptide pools or control peptides (ViraFEST assay). These receptors have no identified antigens. Cultured CD4+ T cells had their DNA profiled by the Oncomine TCR Beta short-read assay. MiXCR, applied by TCRdb to the PCR reads, yields one record per CDR3 protein. The repertoire holds 8,000 to 9,000 distinct CDR3 sequences, roughly 73% seen once, with about a third in the top ten. Sequenced sample: CD4+ T cells from blood, cultured in vitro. These receptors were taken from a human donor who had recovered from COVID-19.

This clonotype appeared a few times. This chain connects TRBV6-4 to TRBJ1-2, with a weak D call TRBD1 (5 bases). V dropped 2 bases and J dropped 4 bases, with 14 bases sitting between them. Germline V gene sequence: CDR1 MRHNA, CDR2 SNTAGT. The CDR3 loop spans 15 amino acids. The CDR3 region has the DNA TGTGCCAGCAGTGACGTGGCAGGGCAGGGCTATGGCTACACCTTC. Translating gives CASSDVAGQGYGYTF.

The chain is built from TRBV29-1 and TRBJ2-1, with 10 bases aligning to TRBD2. This CDR3 region has 14 residues. The junction had 7 bases not matched to a gene; V was cut back by 3 bases and J by 8 bases. Germline V lookup: CDR1 SQVTM, CDR2 ANQGSEA. The CDR3 coding sequence is TGCAGCGTTGACCGGGCTAGCGGGAGACATGAGCAGTTCTTC. Translation gives CSVDRASGRHEQFF.

The V gene is TRBV6-1, the J gene TRBJ2-7; D is possibly TRBD1 or TRBD2 (5 bases each). In germline, CDR1 is MNHNS, CDR2 SASEGT. Trimming stripped 7 bases from V and 3 bases from J, with 16 bases between. The CDR3 consists of 14 residues. The CDR3 reads CASKQSGASYEQYF. The CDR3 DNA follows: TGTGCCAGCAAGCAGTCCGGGGCGAGCTACGAGCAGTACTTC.

The chain employs TRBV7-2 and TRBJ1-2, with D maybe TRBD1 (5 bases). The V end lost 5 bases, the J end lost 2 bases, and 15 bases lay between the germline ends. This CDR3 spans 15 amino acids. Germline loops: CDR1 SGHTA, CDR2 FQGNSA. The CDR3, as DNA: TGTGCCAGCAGCCCCGGGGGGGTAAGGAACTATGGCTACACCTTC. This gives the protein CASSPGGVRNYGYTF.

The gene calls are TRBV19 and TRBJ2-2; D is unclear. This CDR3 has 14 amino acids. Germline CDR1 and CDR2: LNHDA and SQIVND (reference sequence). The ends were cut back, 2 bases at V and 1 base at J, with 5 bases in the middle. CDR3 in amino acids: CASSISRNTGELFF. The DNA for the CDR3 is TGTGCCAGTAGTATATCTAGGAACACCGGGGAGCTGTTTTTT.

This clonotype appeared a few times. The chain recombines TRBV6-2 or TRBV6-3 with TRBJ1-2; 8 bases agree with TRBD1. Germline CDR1 MNHEY, CDR2 SVGEGT. Trimming at V came to 6 bases and at J to 0 bases, leaving 12 bases not matched to a gene. CDR3 length: 17 residues. The CDR3 DNA reads as TGTGCCAGCAGGCCTCAGGGGGCCGGCCCAGCTAACTATGGCTACACCTTC. It specifies CASRPQGAGPANYGYTF.

This clonotype was counted a few times. This rearrangement joins TRBV7-9 to TRBJ1-5; no clear D gene. Trimming pared 1 base from V and 4 bases from J, leaving 5 bases between. Germline V gives CDR1 SEHNR, CDR2 FQNEAQ (reference sequence). The CDR3 extends over 13 amino acids. CDR3 residues: CASSLEPNQPQHF. The CDR3 DNA reads TGTGCCAGCAGCTTAGAACCAAATCAGCCCCAGCATTTT.

The chain couples TRBV10-3 to TRBJ2-7; TRBD2 aligns across 7 bases. J lost 6 bases, V lost 5 bases, and 19 bases had no gene match. Germline V gives CDR1 ENHRY, CDR2 SYGVKD. CDR3 size: 17 residues. The CDR3 here is CAISTLPGGKPLGEQYF. The CDR3 region has the DNA TGTGCCATCAGTACCTTACCCGGGGGGAAACCCCTGGGCGAGCAGTACTTC.

The V call is TRBV6-1, the J call TRBJ1-1; D unresolved. This CDR3 has 13 residues. Germline CDR1 reads MNHNS; CDR2 reads SASEGT. The V and J ends lost 4 bases and 4 bases respectively, with 10 bases between them. This chain's CDR3 is CASSAVWRTEAFF. The CDR3 DNA follows: TGTGCCAGCAGTGCTGTTTGGCGCACTGAAGCTTTCTTT.

V gene TRBV19 combines with J gene TRBJ1-3, with 8 bases fitting TRBD1. Germline V gene sequence: CDR1 LNHDA, CDR2 SQIVND (reference sequence). After removal of 6 bases from V and 2 bases from J, the junction contained 9 bases not matched to a gene. The CDR3 extends over 16 amino acids. As DNA, the CDR3 is TGTGCCAGTAGAGCAGACAGGGGATACACTGGAAACACCATATATTTT. It codes for CASRADRGYTGNTIYF.

The gene calls are TRBV7-9 and TRBJ1-1; D unresolved. The CDR3 has 14 amino acids. CDR1 is SEHNR, CDR2 FQNEAQ, per germline (reference sequence). Trimming removed 1 base from V and 2 bases from J, with 8 bases in between. The CDR3 here is CASSLGRGNTEAFF. As DNA, the CDR3 is TGTGCCAGCAGCTTAGGACGGGGAAACACTGAAGCTTTCTTT.

V is TRBV20-1 and J is TRBJ1-1; 7 bases fit TRBD1. The ends lost 1 base at V and 2 bases at J; junction bases unmatched: 10. This CDR3 contains 16 residues. Germline CDR1 is DFQATT and CDR2 is SNEGSKA (reference sequence). For the CDR3, the DNA is TGCAGTGCTAGAGTCCCGACAGGGCGCGCTAACACTGAAGCTTTCTTT. Residues: CSARVPTGRANTEAFF.

This CDR3 reads CATSRPGINYGYTF. CDR3 nucleotide sequence: TGTGCCACCAGCAGACCCGGGATTAACTATGGCTACACCTTC. The chain employs TRBV15 and TRBJ1-2; no definite D call. Germline V gene sequence: CDR1 LNHNV, CDR2 YYDKDF (reference sequence). V lost 2 bases to trimming and J lost 1 base, with 8 bases between them. The CDR3 length is 14 residues.

V and J are TRBV5-1 and TRBJ2-7; 9 bases align to TRBD1. Germline V lookup: CDR1 SGHRS, CDR2 YFSETQ. V shed 5 bases and J 6 bases; nucleotides not matched to a gene: 9. CDR3 length: 14 residues. CDR3 sequence (DNA): TGCGCCAGCAGAACCGGGACAGGGTCGGTCGAGCAGTACTTC. It translates to CASRTGTGSVEQYF. Together with reference TRBV5-1 and TRBJ2-7, the CDR3 gives the full variable domain: KAGVTQTPRYLIKTRGQQVTLSCSPISGHRSVSWYQQTPGQGLQFLFEYFSETQRNKGNFPGRFSGRQFSNSRSEMNVSTLELGDSALYLCASRTGTGSVEQYFGPGTRLTVT.

V usage is TRBV5-1 and J usage is TRBJ2-7; possibly TRBD2 for D (5 bases). This CDR3 is 12 amino acids long. Germline CDR1 is SGHRS and CDR2 is YFSETQ. With 0 bases removed from V and 5 bases from J, the gap between germline ends came to 6 bases. DNA for the CDR3: TGCGCCAGCAGCTTGGGGGGAGACGAGCAGTACTTC. Its translation is CASSLGGDEQYF.

In DNA form, the CDR3 reads TGTGCCAGCTCGGGGGGAGGTAACTATGGCTACACCTTC. It yields the protein CASSGGGNYGYTF. The chain recombines TRBV7-2 with TRBJ1-2; a possible D gene is TRBD1 (5 bases). CDR3 length: 13 residues. In germline, CDR1 is SGHTA, CDR2 FQGNSA. Trimming shortened V by 8 bases and J by 1 base, and 11 bases separated the two germline ends.